This T cell receptor beta chain appears in the sequencing data of a study of blood T cell repertoires in COVID-19 (TCRdb year 2020). Study-wide context: Samples covering the acute and convalescent phases of COVID-19 were provided by collaborators in the United States, Italy and Spain. The repertoires were released in a freely available public database meant as a resource for research on the immune response to SARS-CoV-2. Sample metadata almost always included a de-identified subject ID, COVID-19 status, age in years and sex. Deeply sampled blood TCRbeta repertoires from subjects exposed to, actively infected with, or recovered from COVID-19 were included in the dataset. The material from the prospective study consisted of cDNA or gDNA derived from T cells, B-cell-depleted T cells, or PBMCs. The samples were drawn from the first 160 participants of the ongoing ImmuneRACE study and from 950 to 1,500 subjects provided by 6 global collaborators. Where HLA class I and class II types were available, the types were taken from metadata supplied by the sample provider, not from assay-based typing.

Between the V and J ends, shortened by 6 bases and 2 bases respectively, the junction contains 11 bases. From a lookup of the germline V gene, CDR1 and CDR2 are MNHEY and SVGAGI. The CDR3 measures 14 amino acids from cysteine to phenylalanine. The CDR3 DNA has 42 bases and is translated from base 1. On this clone itself: There is no known antigen for this receptor. No base qualities exist here, and no much larger clone lies one base off it.

The paper as a whole reports these results and caveats: How much clinical and demographic metadata was included differed by source and by participant, and the metadata was provided uncurated.

TCRbeta CDR3 regions were amplified from genomic DNA using the immunoSEQ Assay, a bias-controlled multiplex PCR. The original methods were these. The number of nucleated cells in each sample was estimated from the amplification of reference gene primers within the assay. To quantify the absolute abundance of each unique TCRbeta CDR3 rearrangement, sequence reads were collapsed and filtered. For each sample, productive Simpson clonality was calculated as the square root of Simpson's diversity index across productive rearrangements. This immuneACCESS table, as held by TCRdb, lists in-frame sequences with V and J called but not all clones. Of the missing ones, under half trace to an unresolved V gene in checked studies; the others have no known cause. The DNA gave D and trimming, while V, J and clone size come from that table. This sample gives under 300,000 clones in total; about 90% of them show up just once. The top ten clones comprise less than 8% of the sample.

Whole blood was collected in K2EDTA tubes by collaborating institutions according to the institutions' own protocols. For TCRbeta analysis, collaborator samples were shipped as frozen whole blood, as isolated PBMCs, or as DNA extracted from either sample type. Input material: peripheral blood. The receptor's source is a man aged 60-69 years with acute or convalescent COVID-19. The chain is assembled from TRBV6-5 and TRBJ1-3; the D gene is possibly TRBD1, with 5 bases matching. The CDR3 sequence is CASSPGRAGNTIYF. The nucleotides read TGTGCCAGCAGCCCAGGCAGGGCTGGAAACACCATATATTTT.